This TCR beta chain was captured in a study of shared clonotypes between healthy human individuals. Clones were sequenced by immunoSEQ multiplex PCR, and TCRdb holds only the in-frame ones, with some missing. The repertoire holds about 1.5 million clones, with about 98% as singletons. Germline CDR1 and CDR2: MNHEY and SVGAGI. The V gene lost 10 bases and the J gene lost 4 bases, with 14 bases spanning the gap. This CDR3 comprises 13 residues. This TCR derives from a man aged 30-40 years in good health. The chain combines TRBV6-5 with TRBJ2-1; the D gene is possibly TRBD2 (5 bases). Sequencing was carried out using naive CD4+ T cells sorted from blood. Indicated subset: CD45RA+ positively selected. Here the CDR3 DNA reads TGTGCCACCTCCGGGATTCGATACAATGAGCAGTTCTTC. Its translation is CATSGIRYNEQFF.